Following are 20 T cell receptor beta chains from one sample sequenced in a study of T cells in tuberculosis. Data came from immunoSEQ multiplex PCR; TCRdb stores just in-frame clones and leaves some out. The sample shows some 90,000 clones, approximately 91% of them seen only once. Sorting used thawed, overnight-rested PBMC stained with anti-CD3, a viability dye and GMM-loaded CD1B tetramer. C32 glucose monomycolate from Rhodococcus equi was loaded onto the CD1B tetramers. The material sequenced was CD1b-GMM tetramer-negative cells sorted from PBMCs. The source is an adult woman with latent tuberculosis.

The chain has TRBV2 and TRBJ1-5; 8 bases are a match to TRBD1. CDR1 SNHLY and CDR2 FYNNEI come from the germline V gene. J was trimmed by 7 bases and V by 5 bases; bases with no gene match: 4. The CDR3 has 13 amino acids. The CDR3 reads CASSRQGWQPQHF. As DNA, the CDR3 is TGTGCCAGCAGTCGACAGGGGTGGCAGCCCCAGCATTTT.

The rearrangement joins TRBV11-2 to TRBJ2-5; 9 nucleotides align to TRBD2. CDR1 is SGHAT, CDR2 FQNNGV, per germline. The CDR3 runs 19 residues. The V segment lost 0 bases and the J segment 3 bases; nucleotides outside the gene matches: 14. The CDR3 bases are TGTGCCAGCAGCTTAGAGGGGTCACTGGGGGCGGGGGGGGAAGAGACCCAGTACTTC. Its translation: CASSLEGSLGAGGEETQYF.

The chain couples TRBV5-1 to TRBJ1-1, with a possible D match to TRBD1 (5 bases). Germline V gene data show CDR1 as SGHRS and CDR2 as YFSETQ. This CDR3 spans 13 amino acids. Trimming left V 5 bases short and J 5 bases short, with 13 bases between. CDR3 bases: TGCGCCAGCAGTAGGGGTTTGGGTACTGAAGCTTTCTTT. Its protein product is CASSRGLGTEAFF.

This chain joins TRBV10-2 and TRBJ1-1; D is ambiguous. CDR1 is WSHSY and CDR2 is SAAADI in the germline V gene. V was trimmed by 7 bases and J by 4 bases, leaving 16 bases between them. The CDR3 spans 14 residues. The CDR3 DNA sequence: TGCGCCAGCAACCCCCGGGAGAAGAGCACTGAAGCTTTCTTT. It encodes CASNPREKSTEAFF.

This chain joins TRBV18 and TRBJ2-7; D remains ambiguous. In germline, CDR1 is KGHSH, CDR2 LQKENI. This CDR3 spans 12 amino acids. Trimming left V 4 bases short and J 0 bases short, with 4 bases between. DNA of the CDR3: TGTGCCAGCTCACGTAGCTCCTACGAGCAGTACTTC. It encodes CASSRSSYEQYF.

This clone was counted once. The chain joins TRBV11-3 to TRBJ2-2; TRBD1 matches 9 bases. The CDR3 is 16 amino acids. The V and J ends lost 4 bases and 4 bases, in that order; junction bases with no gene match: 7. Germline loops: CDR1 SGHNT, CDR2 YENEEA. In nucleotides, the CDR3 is TGTGCCAGCAGCTCCAGGACAGGGGTCCTCACCGGGGAGCTGTTTTTT. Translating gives CASSSRTGVLTGELFF.

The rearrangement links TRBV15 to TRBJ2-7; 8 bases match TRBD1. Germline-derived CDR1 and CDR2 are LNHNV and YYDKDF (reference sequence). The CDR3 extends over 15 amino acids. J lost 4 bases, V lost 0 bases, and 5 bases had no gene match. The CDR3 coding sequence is TGTGCCACCAGCAGAGATACGAGACAGGGGTACGAGCAGTACGTC. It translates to CATSRDTRQGYEQYV.

CDR3 sequence reads: CASSSAGRSLGGYTF. In DNA form, the CDR3 reads TGTGCCAGCAGCTCGGCGGGACGCTCTTTGGGGGGCTACACCTTC. The V gene is TRBV28, the J gene TRBJ1-2, with D tentatively TRBD1 (5 bases). This CDR3 is 15 amino acids long. Germline V CDR1 and CDR2: MDHEN, SYDVKM. With 6 bases removed from V and 8 bases from J, the gap between germline ends came to 22 bases.

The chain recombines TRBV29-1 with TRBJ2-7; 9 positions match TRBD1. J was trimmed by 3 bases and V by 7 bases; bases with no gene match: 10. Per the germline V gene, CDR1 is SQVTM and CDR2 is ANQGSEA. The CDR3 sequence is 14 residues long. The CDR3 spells CSAHYPGQGYEQYF. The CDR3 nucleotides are TGCAGCGCCCATTACCCGGGACAGGGCTACGAGCAGTACTTC.

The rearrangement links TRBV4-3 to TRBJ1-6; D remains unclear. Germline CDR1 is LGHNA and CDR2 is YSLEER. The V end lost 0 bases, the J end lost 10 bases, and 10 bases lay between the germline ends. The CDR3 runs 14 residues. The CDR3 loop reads CASSQEARRSPLHF. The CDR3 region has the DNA TGCGCCAGCAGCCAAGAGGCAAGGAGGTCACCCCTCCACTTT.

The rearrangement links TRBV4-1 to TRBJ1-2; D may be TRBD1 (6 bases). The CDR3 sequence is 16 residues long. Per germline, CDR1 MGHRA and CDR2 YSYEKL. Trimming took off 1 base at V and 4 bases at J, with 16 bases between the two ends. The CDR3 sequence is CASSQAPGQLIYGYTF. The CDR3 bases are TGCGCCAGCAGCCAAGCCCCCGGACAGCTGATCTATGGCTACACCTTC.

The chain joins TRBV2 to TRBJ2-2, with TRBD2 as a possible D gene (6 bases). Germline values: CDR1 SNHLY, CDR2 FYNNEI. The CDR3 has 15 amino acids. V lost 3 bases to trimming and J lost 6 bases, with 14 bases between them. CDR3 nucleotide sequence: TGTGCCAGCAGTGAGGGTACTAGCTCGGCCGGGGAGCTGTTTTTT. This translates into CASSEGTSSAGELFF.

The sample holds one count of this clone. CDR3: CASSLTIPGQGSGYTF. For the CDR3, the DNA is TGTGCCAGCAGCTTAACCATACCGGGACAGGGTTCCGGCTACACCTTC. The rearrangement uses TRBV7-2 and TRBJ1-2; 9 nucleotides align to TRBD1. V trimming: 2 bases; J trimming: 8 bases; junction bases outside the gene matches: 12. CDR3 size: 16 residues. CDR1 SGHTA and CDR2 FQGNSA come from the germline V gene.

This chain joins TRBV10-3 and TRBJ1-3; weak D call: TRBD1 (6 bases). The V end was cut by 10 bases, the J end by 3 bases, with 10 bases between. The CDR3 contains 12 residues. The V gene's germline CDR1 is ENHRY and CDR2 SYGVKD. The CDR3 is CATGVNGNTIYF. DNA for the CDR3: TGTGCCACAGGGGTTAATGGAAACACCATATATTTT.

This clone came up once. The CDR3 region is CASSDVGQSLYGYTF. The CDR3 region has the DNA TGCGCCAGCAGTGACGTCGGACAGTCTCTCTATGGCTACACCTTC. The chain has TRBV10-1 and TRBJ1-2; D is perhaps TRBD1 (6 bases). Per the germline V gene, CDR1 is WNHNN and CDR2 is SYGVQD (reference sequence). Trimming removed 3 bases from V and 4 bases from J, with 15 bases in between. This CDR3 comprises 15 residues.

The CDR3 coding sequence is TGTGCCAGCAGCGGTGGGGGAGGGCAGGGAAATTCACCCCTCCACTTT. Its protein is CASSGGGGQGNSPLHF. The rearrangement uses TRBV5-5 and TRBJ1-6, with TRBD1 as a possible D gene (5 bases). The CDR3 consists of 16 residues. With 4 bases removed from V and 7 bases from J, the gap between germline ends came to 18 bases. Germline V gene lookup returns CDR1 SGHKS and CDR2 YYEKEE (reference sequence).

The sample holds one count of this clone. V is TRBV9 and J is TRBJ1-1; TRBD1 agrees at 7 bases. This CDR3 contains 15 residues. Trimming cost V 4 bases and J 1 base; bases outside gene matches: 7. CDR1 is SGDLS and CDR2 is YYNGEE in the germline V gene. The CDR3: CASSPQGQSNTEAFF. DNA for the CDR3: TGTGCCAGCAGCCCCCAGGGACAGTCGAACACTGAAGCTTTCTTT.

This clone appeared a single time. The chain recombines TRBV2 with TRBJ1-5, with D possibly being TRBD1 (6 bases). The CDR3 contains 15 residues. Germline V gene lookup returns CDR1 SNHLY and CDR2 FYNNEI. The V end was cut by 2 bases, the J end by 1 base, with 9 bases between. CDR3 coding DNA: TGTGCCAGCAGTGAAATGGGGGCGAGCAATCAGCCCCAGCATTTT. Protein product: CASSEMGASNQPQHF.

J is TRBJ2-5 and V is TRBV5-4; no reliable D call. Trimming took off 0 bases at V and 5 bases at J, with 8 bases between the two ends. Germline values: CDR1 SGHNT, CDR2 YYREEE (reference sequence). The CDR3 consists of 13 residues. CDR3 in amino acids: CASSLDPRETQYF. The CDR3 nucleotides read TGTGCCAGCAGCTTGGACCCCCGGGAGACCCAGTACTTC. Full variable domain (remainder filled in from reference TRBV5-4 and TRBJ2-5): ETGVTQSPTHLIKTRGQQVTLRCSSQSGHNTVSWYQQALGQGPQFIFQYYREEENGRGNFPPRFSGLQFPNYSSELNVNALELDDSALYLCASSLDPRETQYFGPGTRLLVL.

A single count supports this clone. The CDR3: CASSLATGGFISGANVLTF. CDR3 nucleotides: TGTGCCAGCAGCTTAGCGACAGGGGGCTTCATCTCTGGGGCCAACGTCCTGACTTTC. V usage is TRBV11-2 and J usage is TRBJ2-6; 10 bases fit TRBD1. Losses at the gene ends were 1 base for V and 0 bases for J; bases not matched to a gene: 6. The CDR3 is 19 amino acids. Germline CDR1 SGHAT, CDR2 FQNNGV.